This T cell receptor beta chain was found in a study of cytomegalovirus exposure and HLA in healthy donors. The wider study: In a previous analysis, around 110 million unique TCR beta sequences were found from 150 million to 200 million T cells.

Primers for the PCR totalled 60 Vbeta and 13 Jbeta. Measured with immunoSEQ multiplex PCR; TCRdb has only the in-frame clones, and not every one. Of roughly 180,000 clones in the sample, roughly 75% were seen once. This clone appeared a single time. Its antigen is still unknown. Study outcomes and limitations: Owing to their indistinguishability, certain V segments, notably TRBV6-2 and TRBV6-3, were excluded.

This CDR3 has 14 amino acids. CDR1 PRHDT and CDR2 FYEKMQ come from the germline V gene (reference sequence). The V and J ends lost 1 base and 4 bases respectively, with 10 bases between them. What was sequenced was PBMCs. The receptor was derived from a woman aged 25-40 years in good health and CMV-seronegative. J is TRBJ1-2 and V is TRBV13; tentatively, D is TRBD1 (5 bases). CDR3 in amino acids: CASSLDPRAYGYTF. CDR3 nucleotides: TGTGCCAGCAGCTTAGATCCCAGGGCCTATGGCTACACCTTC.